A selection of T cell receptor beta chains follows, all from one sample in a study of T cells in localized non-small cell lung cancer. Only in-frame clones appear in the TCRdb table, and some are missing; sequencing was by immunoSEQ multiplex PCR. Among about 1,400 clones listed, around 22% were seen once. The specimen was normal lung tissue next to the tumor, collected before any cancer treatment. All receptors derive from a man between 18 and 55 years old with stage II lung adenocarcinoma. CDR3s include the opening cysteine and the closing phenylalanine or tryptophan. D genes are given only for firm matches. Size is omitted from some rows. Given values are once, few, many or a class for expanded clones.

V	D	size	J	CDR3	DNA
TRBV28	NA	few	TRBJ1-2	CASSGPNYGYTF	TGTGCCAGCAGCGGACCTAACTATGGCTACACCTTC
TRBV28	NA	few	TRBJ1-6	CASSFGGRNNSPLHF	TGTGCCAGCAGTTTTGGGGGTCGGAATAATTCACCCCTCCACTTT
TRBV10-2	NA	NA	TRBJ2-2	CASSEPPGGHYANTGELFF	TGCGCCAGCAGTGAGCCACCGGGCGGGCATTACGCGAACACCGGGGAGCTGTTTTTT
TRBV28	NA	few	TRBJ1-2	CASSRSPELAGYTF	TGTGCCAGCAGCCGTAGTCCCGAGCTTGCCGGCTACACCTTC
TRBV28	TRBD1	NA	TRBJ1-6	CASSTGERSYNSPLHF	TGTGCCAGCAGTACAGGGGAGAGGTCCTATAATTCACCCCTCCACTTT
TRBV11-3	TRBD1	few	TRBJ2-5	CASSPGPGGVETQYF	TGTGCCAGCAGCCCTGGCCCAGGGGGCGTAGAGACCCAGTACTTC
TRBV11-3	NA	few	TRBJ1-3	CASSLKAVPKRNTIYF	TGTGCCAGCAGCTTAAAGGCAGTCCCAAAGCGAAACACCATATATTTT
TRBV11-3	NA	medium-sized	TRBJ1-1	CASSWTGTNTEAFF	TGTGCCAGCAGCTGGACCGGGACAAACACTGAAGCTTTCTTT
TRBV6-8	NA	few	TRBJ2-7	CASSVALQGGTYEQYF	TGTGCCAGCAGTGTTGCCCTCCAGGGGGGCACCTACGAGCAGTACTTC
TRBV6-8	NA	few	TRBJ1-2	CASSTPGVYGYTF	TGTGCCAGCAGTACTCCGGGAGTCTATGGCTACACCTTC
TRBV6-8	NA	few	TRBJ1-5	CASSYLAPGAPQHF	TGTGCCAGCAGTTACTTAGCCCCTGGAGCGCCCCAGCATTTT
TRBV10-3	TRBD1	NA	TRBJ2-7	CASSERDRGLYEQYF	TGTGCCAGCAGTGAGCGGGACAGGGGGCTTTACGAGCAGTACTTC
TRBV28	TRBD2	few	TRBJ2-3	CASKAQRGGDTQYF	TGTGCCAGCAAGGCCCAGCGGGGGGGTGATACGCAGTATTTT
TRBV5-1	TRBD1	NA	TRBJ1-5	CASSLGDSYNQPQHF	TGCGCCAGCAGCTTAGGGGACAGCTACAATCAGCCCCAGCATTTT
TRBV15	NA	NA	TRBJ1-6	CATRPGPSSYNSPLHF	TGTGCCACCAGGCCGGGTCCGAGCTCCTATAATTCACCCCTCCACTTT
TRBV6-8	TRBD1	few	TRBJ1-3	CAIGQGGNSGNTIYF	TGTGCCATCGGGCAGGGGGGAAACTCTGGAAACACCATATATTTT
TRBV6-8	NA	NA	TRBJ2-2	CASSALQGGNTGELFF	TGTGCCAGCAGTGCACTTCAGGGGGGGAACACCGGGGAGCTGTTTTTT
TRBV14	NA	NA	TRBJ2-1	CASSQGIRDEQFF	TGTGCCAGCAGCCAAGGTATTCGGGATGAGCAGTTCTTC
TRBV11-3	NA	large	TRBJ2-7	CASSYYENSYEQYF	TGTGCCAGCAGCTATTACGAAAATTCCTACGAGCAGTACTTC
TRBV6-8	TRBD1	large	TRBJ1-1	CASSDSGTGFYTEAFF	TGTGCCAGCAGTGATTCCGGGACAGGTTTCTACACTGAAGCTTTCTTT
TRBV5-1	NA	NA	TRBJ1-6	CASRILGMDSPLHF	TGCGCCAGCAGGATTCTGGGGATGGATTCACCCCTCCACTTT
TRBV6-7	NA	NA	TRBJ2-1	CASSDSRRDAYNEQFF	TGTGCCAGCAGTGATAGCCGGAGGGACGCCTACAATGAGCAGTTCTTC
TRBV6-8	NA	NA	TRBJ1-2	CASSPLGTRSYTF	TGTGCCAGCAGCCCTTTGGGTACGCGGAGCTACACCTTC
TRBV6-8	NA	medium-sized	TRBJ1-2	CAVEGGTHTPLF	TGTGCCGTCGAAGGGGGGACGCACACACCACTCTTC
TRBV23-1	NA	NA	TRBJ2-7	CASSQRSFRVQYF	TGCGCCAGCAGTCAACGTTCTTTCAGGGTGCAGTACTTC
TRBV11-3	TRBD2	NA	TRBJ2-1	CASSQLAGGLNEQFF	TGTGCCAGCAGCCAACTAGCGGGGGGGCTCAATGAGCAGTTCTTC
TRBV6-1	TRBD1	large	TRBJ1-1	CASSEGTGGTEAFF	TGTGCCAGCAGTGAAGGGACAGGGGGCACTGAAGCTTTCTTT
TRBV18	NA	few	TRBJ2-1	CASSPTGHRNEQFF	TGTGCCAGCTCACCAACTGGACATAGGAATGAGCAGTTCTTC
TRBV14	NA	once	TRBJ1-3	CASSQDSSGNTIYF	TGTGCCAGCAGCCAAGACAGTTCTGGAAACACCATATATTTT
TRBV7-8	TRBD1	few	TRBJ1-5	CASSYRGEQPQHF	TGTGCCAGCAGCTACAGGGGGGAACAGCCCCAGCATTTT
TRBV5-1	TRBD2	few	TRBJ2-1	CASSQVGLRLAGPESSYNEQFF	TGCGCCAGCAGCCAAGTGGGTTTACGGCTAGCGGGGCCTGAGAGCTCCTACAATGAGCAGTTCTTC
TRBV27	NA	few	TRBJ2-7	CASSLAQAASEQYF	NA
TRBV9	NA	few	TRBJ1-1	CASSVEGFSTEAFF	TGTGCCAGCAGCGTAGAGGGGTTCAGCACTGAAGCTTTCTTT
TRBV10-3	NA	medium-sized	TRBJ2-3	CAISELSTDTQYF	TGTGCCATCAGTGAGTTGAGCACAGATACGCAGTATTTT
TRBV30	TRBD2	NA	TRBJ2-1	CAWGRGDRNEQFF	TGTGCCTGGGGACGGGGGGATCGCAATGAGCAGTTCTTC
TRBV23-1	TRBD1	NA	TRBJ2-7	CASSQAPDRVLYEQYF	TGCGCCAGCAGTCAAGCCCCCGACAGGGTTCTTTACGAGCAGTACTTC
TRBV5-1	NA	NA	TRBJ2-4	CASSLIQGQAKNIQYF	TGCGCCAGCAGCTTAATACAGGGTCAAGCCAAAAACATTCAGTACTTC
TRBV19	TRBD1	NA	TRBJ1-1	CASRRTGDRQDKAFF	TGTGCCAGTAGGCGGACGGGGGACAGGCAAGACAAAGCTTTCTTT
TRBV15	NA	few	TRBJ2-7	CATSSHSGSTYEQYF	TGTGCCACCAGCAGTCACAGCGGTTCAACCTACGAGCAGTACTTC
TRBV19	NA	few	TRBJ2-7	CASSGGDRRQYF	TGTGCCAGTAGTGGGGGGGACAGGCGGCAGTACTTC
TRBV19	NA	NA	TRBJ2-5	CASKARGETQYF	TGTGCCAGTAAGGCGCGGGGCGAGACCCAGTACTTC
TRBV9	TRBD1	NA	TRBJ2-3	CASSAPQGTTDTQYF	TGTGCCAGCAGCGCCCCACAGGGGACCACAGATACGCAGTATTTT
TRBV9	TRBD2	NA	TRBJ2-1	CASSERGGRNEQFF	TGTGCCAGCAGCGAACGCGGGGGTCGCAATGAGCAGTTCTTC
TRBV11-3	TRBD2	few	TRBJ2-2	CASSRRTSGVAGELFF	TGTGCCAGCAGCCGCCGGACTAGCGGGGTGGCCGGGGAGCTGTTTTTT
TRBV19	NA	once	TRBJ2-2	CASKGGGESGELFF	TGTGCCAGTAAAGGAGGCGGGGAATCCGGGGAGCTGTTTTTT
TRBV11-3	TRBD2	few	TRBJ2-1	CASSTGTSDYNEQFF	TGTGCCAGCAGCACCGGGACTAGCGACTACAATGAGCAGTTCTTC